A selection of T cell receptor beta chains follows, all from one sample in a study of human versus mouse CDR3 diversity and MHC coevolution. The table came from immunoSEQ multiplex PCR; TCRdb's copy has only in-frame clones and leaves some out. The table has about 77,000 clones, around 90% seen once. Sequencing was done on a sample of naive CD4+ T cells from blood. These receptors came from a person aged 25 to 69 in good health. CDR3s include the opening cysteine and the closing phenylalanine or tryptophan. D genes are given only for firm matches. Clone size appears in some rows only: once, few, many, or a class for an expanded clone.

d_call j_call v_call clone_size cdr3_aa cdr3_nt
. TRBJ2-7 TRBV19 . CASGNRVVDEQYF TGTGCCAGTGGGAACAGGGTGGTAGACGAGCAGTACTTC
TRBD1 TRBJ2-7 TRBV10-3 few CAISRQGAEQYF TGTGCCATCAGCCGTCAGGGGGCCGAGCAGTACTTC
TRBD2 TRBJ2-1 TRBV5-1 . CASSRSGTSGYNEQFF TGCGCCAGCAGCCGATCAGGGACTAGCGGGTACAATGAGCAGTTCTTC
. TRBJ2-1 TRBV20-1 . CSAGPYNEQFF TGCAGTGCGGGGCCCTACAATGAGCAGTTCTTC
TRBD2 TRBJ2-2 TRBV5-8 . CASSLEWTSGSIGELFF TGTGCCAGCAGCTTAGAGTGGACTAGCGGGAGTATCGGGGAGCTGTTTTTT
. TRBJ2-3 TRBV19 . CASSRESSTDTQYF TGTGCCAGTAGTAGAGAGTCTAGCACAGATACGCAGTATTTT
TRBD1 TRBJ1-1 TRBV5-1 . CASSLTGGMNTEAFF TGCGCCAGCAGCTTAACAGGGGGCATGAACACTGAAGCTTTCTTT
. TRBJ2-7 TRBV5-1 . CASSLAVRQNYEQYF TGCGCCAGCAGCTTGGCCGTCCGACAGAACTACGAGCAGTACTTC
TRBD2 TRBJ2-7 TRBV27 . CASSRSGSSPYEQYF TGTGCCAGCAGTCGTAGCGGGAGTTCCCCCTACGAGCAGTACTTC
. TRBJ1-4 TRBV9 . CASSAGSAQREKLFF TGTGCCAGCAGTGCTGGGAGCGCGCAGAGGGAAAAACTGTTTTTT
TRBD1 TRBJ1-4 TRBV6-5 . CASSQRTGNEKLFF TGTGCCAGCAGTCAACGGACAGGCAATGAAAAACTGTTTTTT
. TRBJ2-7 TRBV28 once CASSLRTPTEQYF TGTGCCAGCAGTTTACGGACTCCTACGGAGCAGTACTTC
TRBD1 TRBJ2-4 TRBV19 . CATEDRGIATF TGTGCCACCGAGGACAGGGGAATCGCTACCTTC
TRBD1 TRBJ2-5 TRBV6-6 . CASRPATGGIAETQYF TGTGCCAGCAGACCCGCTACAGGGGGCATCGCAGAGACCCAGTACTTC
TRBD1 TRBJ1-5 TRBV4-1 . CASSLGQGRVQPQHF TGCGCCAGCAGCCTGGGACAGGGCAGGGTTCAGCCCCAGCATTTT
TRBD1 TRBJ1-1 TRBV2 . CASRGQGNTEAFF TGTGCCAGCAGGGGACAGGGAAACACTGAAGCTTTCTTT
TRBD1 TRBJ2-7 TRBV5-1 . CASSLVGQGSGEQYF TGCGCCAGCAGCTTGGTGGGACAGGGTTCCGGCGAGCAGTACTTC
. TRBJ1-1 TRBV5-5 once CASSRETGYTEAFF TGTGCCAGCAGCAGAGAGACAGGATACACTGAAGCTTTCTTT
. TRBJ2-3 TRBV6-1 . CASSDRISTDTQYF TGTGCCAGCAGTGACAGGATTAGCACAGATACGCAGTATTTT
TRBD1 TRBJ1-2 TRBV11-2 once CASSSGTGNYGYTF TGTGCCAGCAGCTCCGGGACAGGGAACTATGGCTACACCTTC
. TRBJ2-5 TRBV6-1 . CASSGTVKETQYF TGTGCCAGCAGTGGGACAGTGAAAGAGACCCAGTACTTC
. TRBJ2-2 TRBV2 . CASSVGQNTGELFF TGTGCCAGCAGTGTGGGACAGAACACCGGGGAGCTGTTTTTT
. TRBJ1-4 TRBV18 . CASSPTAGEKLFF TGTGCCAGCTCACCAACGGCGGGTGAAAAACTGTTTTTT
. TRBJ2-3 TRBV10-3 . CATQPQGAGDTQYF TGTGCCACCCAGCCACAGGGAGCCGGGGATACGCAGTATTTT
TRBD1 TRBJ2-7 TRBV7-8 . CASSLAWQGANEQYF TGTGCCAGCAGCTTAGCGTGGCAGGGGGCGAACGAGCAGTACTTC
. TRBJ2-1 TRBV7-2 . CASSPRPGNEQFF TGTGCCAGCAGCCCCCGCCCGGGGAATGAGCAGTTCTTC
TRBD1 TRBJ1-6 TRBV5-8 . CASSFPEKGATYNSPLHF TGTGCCAGCAGCTTCCCGGAAAAGGGGGCAACCTATAATTCACCCCTCCACTTT
. TRBJ2-1 TRBV18 . CASSPSSSYNEQFF TGTGCCAGCTCACCCTCGAGCTCCTACAATGAGCAGTTCTTC
. TRBJ2-5 TRBV5-4 . CASSWRASETQYF TGTGCCAGCAGCTGGAGGGCGTCGGAGACCCAGTACTTC
. TRBJ2-5 TRBV7-2 . CASSPQRTADRTQYF TGTGCCAGCAGCCCTCAAAGGACAGCTGACAGGACCCAGTACTTC
. TRBJ1-3 TRBV10-2 few CATAQQLAAGNTIYF TGCGCCACCGCTCAGCAATTAGCCGCTGGAAACACCATATATTTT
TRBD1 TRBJ2-7 TRBV6-1 once CASSPIGTGFDEQYF TGTGCCAGCAGCCCAATCGGGACAGGGTTCGACGAGCAGTACTTC
. TRBJ2-3 TRBV4-1 . CASNMHSTDTQYF TGCGCCAGCAACATGCATAGCACAGATACGCAGTATTTT
. TRBJ1-4 TRBV28 . CASMTIAEKELFF TGTGCCAGTATGACAATAGCGGAGAAAGAACTGTTTTTT
TRBD1 TRBJ1-4 TRBV9 . CASSSLTGGFEKLFF TGTGCCAGCAGCTCCTTGACAGGGGGCTTTGAAAAACTGTTTTTT
TRBD2 TRBJ2-4 TRBV7-2 . CASSLVAGGGGVFENIQYF TGTGCCAGCAGCTTAGTGGCGGGGGGGGGTGGTGTCTTCGAAAACATTCAGTACTTC
TRBD2 TRBJ2-3 TRBV4-1 once CASSQGVAGVNTDTQYF TGCGCCAGCAGCCAAGGGGTAGCGGGGGTAAACACAGATACGCAGTATTTT
. TRBJ1-3 TRBV7-9 few CASSLQGNTIYF TGTGCCAGCAGCTTACAAGGAAACACCATATATTTT
TRBD2 TRBJ2-5 TRBV5-4 once CASSLVKRGGGETQYF TGTGCCAGCAGCTTGGTGAAGCGGGGGGGCGGGGAGACCCAGTACTTC
. TRBJ2-5 TRBV5-1 . CASSFAVGAREKTQYF TGCGCCAGCAGCTTTGCGGTGGGGGCACGTGAAAAGACCCAGTACTTC
TRBD1 TRBJ1-3 TRBV28 . CASRTTGVLSGNTIYF TGTGCCAGCAGAACCACAGGGGTCCTCTCTGGAAACACCATATATTTT
. TRBJ1-3 TRBV30 once CAWRTGVDIWASGNTIYF TGTGCCTGGAGAACGGGAGTCGATATATGGGCCTCTGGAAACACCATATATTTT
. TRBJ1-2 TRBV6-6 . CASSETGNYGYTF TGTGCCAGCAGTGAGACGGGGAACTATGGCTACACCTTC
. TRBJ1-5 TRBV6-5 . CASSYEGYQPQHF TGTGCCAGCAGTTACGAGGGTTATCAGCCCCAGCATTTT
. TRBJ1-1 TRBV6-1 . CASTPVTEAFF TGTGCCAGCACCCCCGTCACTGAAGCTTTCTTT
. TRBJ1-2 TRBV28 . CASSSQGYGYTF TGTGCCAGCAGTTCACAGGGCTATGGCTACACCTTC
. TRBJ1-4 TRBV28 . CASSLREGWGKLFF TGTGCCAGCAGTCTACGGGAGGGTTGGGGAAAACTGTTTTTT
. TRBJ2-7 TRBV21-1 few CASSNKRGRTYEQYF TGTGCCAGCAGCAATAAGCGCGGGAGAACCTACGAGCAGTACTTC
. TRBJ1-1 TRBV5-5 . CASSLTGNTEAFF TGTGCCAGCAGCTTGACAGGGAACACTGAAGCTTTCTTT
. TRBJ2-5 TRBV5-1 . CASSLDRLETQYF TGCGCCAGCAGCTTGGACAGGTTAGAGACCCAGTACTTC
TRBD2 TRBJ2-1 TRBV28 . CASSKGGPMAEQFF TGTGCCAGCAGTAAGGGAGGGCCAATGGCTGAGCAGTTCTTC
TRBD1 TRBJ1-1 TRBV6-1 . CASSGRDRGHTEAFF TGTGCCAGCAGTGGGCGGGACAGGGGTCACACTGAAGCTTTCTTT
. TRBJ2-5 TRBV5-5 . CASSLIQLQETQYF TGTGCCAGCAGCTTGATACAGTTGCAAGAGACCCAGTACTTC
TRBD2 TRBJ2-2 TRBV4-2 . CASSQVSASGTTGELFF TGTGCCAGCAGCCAAGTTAGCGCTAGCGGGACTACCGGGGAGCTGTTTTTT